These 20 T cell receptor beta chains originate from one sample sequenced in a study of monozygotic twins with inflammatory bowel disease. TCRdb reprocessed the 5' RACE reads and keeps a single row for each CDR3 protein, giving no DNA. The table for this sample gives roughly 320,000 distinct CDR3 sequences. Sequenced material: blood. The receptors here all came from a human donor with ulcerative colitis or Crohn's disease, or a healthy co-twin of an affected twin (not recorded which).

The chain employs TRBV20-1 and TRBJ1-6. The CDR3 runs to 13 residues. The germline gives CDR1 DFQATT, CDR2 SNEGSKA (reference sequence). CDR3 sequence reads: CSAPDSYNSPLHF.

This chain uses TRBV5-1 with TRBJ1-2; TCRdb's D call of TRBD1 is untestable without DNA. CDR3 length: 17 residues. The germline gives CDR1 SGHRS, CDR2 YFSETQ. The CDR3 is CASSFDEGGYRNYGYTF.

The CDR3 sequence is CASMPGATFQPQHF. The J gene is TRBJ1-5, the V gene TRBV27; TCRdb selects TRBD1, and the lack of DNA leaves this call unchecked. Germline lookup yields CDR1 MNHEY and CDR2 SMNVEV (reference sequence). The CDR3 has 14 residues.

The chain uses TRBV29-1 and TRBJ2-3. This CDR3 comprises 12 residues. Germline CDR1 and CDR2: SQVTM and ANQGSEA. CDR3 sequence reads: CSVGLSTDTQYF.

The chain couples TRBV5-4 to TRBJ2-2; the D gene TCRdb calls, TRBD1, cannot be checked with no DNA. This CDR3 is 16 amino acids long. Germline CDR1 reads SGHNT; CDR2 reads YYREEE (reference sequence). The chain's CDR3 is CASSPTGKTNTGELFF.

The chain recombines TRBV11-2 with TRBJ2-1; the TCRdb D gene call, TRBD2, has no DNA to confirm it. The CDR3 sequence is 17 residues long. The V gene's germline CDR1 is SGHAT and CDR2 FQNNGV. CDR3 loop: CASSLLSLAGAYNEQFF. The full variable domain, completed using reference TRBV11-2 and TRBJ2-1, is EAGVAQSPRYKIIEKRQSVAFWCNPISGHATLYWYQQILGQGPKLLIQFQNNGVVDDSQLPKDRFSAERLKGVDSTLKIQPAKLEDSAVYLCASSLLSLAGAYNEQFFGPGTRLTVL.

The chain employs TRBV24-1 and TRBJ2-1; TCRdb gives TRBD1 as the D gene, but with no DNA this cannot be confirmed. The CDR3 has 15 residues. Per germline, CDR1 KGHDR and CDR2 SFDVKD. CDR3 sequence reads: CATSDPRAGGDEQFF.

The rearrangement uses TRBV5-6 and TRBJ2-2. This CDR3 is 14 amino acids long. Germline lookup yields CDR1 SGHDT and CDR2 YYEEEE. The chain's CDR3 is CASRQLADTGELFF.

J is TRBJ1-6 and V is TRBV12-3 or TRBV12-4. CDR3 length: 15 residues. This chain's CDR3 is CASSLTQDPNSPLHF.

This chain links TRBV7-9 with TRBJ1-2; the D call from TCRdb, TRBD1, cannot be confirmed without DNA. In germline, CDR1 is SEHNR, CDR2 FQNEAQ (reference sequence). CDR3 size: 16 residues. The CDR3 protein is CASSSIRGRGDYGYTF.

The chain employs TRBV6-2 or TRBV6-3 and TRBJ2-1; the TRBD1 assignment by TCRdb is unverifiable without DNA. This CDR3 region has 11 residues. Per germline, CDR1 MNHEY and CDR2 SVGEGT. Here the CDR3 reads CASSWAGAQFF.

This chain joins TRBV25-1 and TRBJ2-2. This CDR3 is 13 amino acids long. Germline V gives CDR1 MGHDK, CDR2 SYGVNS. CDR3: CASTVSGPGELFF.

V and J are TRBV20-1 and TRBJ1-5. This CDR3 has 14 amino acids. Germline V gene sequence: CDR1 DFQATT, CDR2 SNEGSKA (reference sequence). This CDR3 reads CSASLEWWGQPQHF.

This rearrangement joins TRBV4-3 to TRBJ2-7; without DNA, the TCRdb call of TRBD1 cannot be checked. In germline, CDR1 is LGHNA, CDR2 YSLEER. The CDR3 consists of 17 residues. The CDR3 is CASSQDRDSGRSYEQYF.

The V and J genes are TRBV27 and TRBJ1-2; there is no DNA to check the TCRdb D call of TRBD1. Germline CDR1 MNHEY, CDR2 SMNVEV (reference sequence). The CDR3 consists of 12 residues. This CDR3 is CASRWGGGGYTF.

The gene calls are TRBV28 and TRBJ2-1; TCRdb selects TRBD1, and the lack of DNA leaves this call unchecked. This CDR3 is 18 amino acids long. CDR1 and CDR2 (germline): MDHEN, SYDVKM. The CDR3 sequence: CASSQLGKRGHSYNEQFF. Full variable domain (rest looked up from reference TRBV28 and TRBJ2-1): DVKVTQSSRYLVKRTGEKVFLECVQDMDHENMFWYRQDPGLGLRLIYFSYDVKMKEKGDIPEGYSVSREKKERFSLILESASTNQTSMYLCASSQLGKRGHSYNEQFFGPGTRLTVL.

J is TRBJ1-2 and V is TRBV28. Germline CDR1 MDHEN, CDR2 SYDVKM. The CDR3 is made up of 15 amino acids. CDR3: CASSLDGSRNYGYTF.

CDR3 protein: CAWSVGTGGQRETQYF. J is TRBJ2-5 and V is TRBV30; absent DNA, TCRdb's TRBD1 call cannot be checked. In germline, CDR1 is GTSNPN, CDR2 SVGIG (reference sequence). This CDR3 comprises 16 residues.

This chain uses TRBV10-3 with TRBJ1-4; TCRdb gives TRBD1 as the D gene, but with no DNA this cannot be confirmed. Per germline, CDR1 ENHRY and CDR2 SYGVKD. The CDR3 spans 15 residues. This CDR3 reads CAISGTASTNEKLFF.

The chain recombines TRBV6-1 with TRBJ2-5; TCRdb gives TRBD1 as the D gene, but with no DNA this cannot be confirmed. CDR1 is MNHNS, CDR2 SASEGT, per germline. This CDR3 has 14 amino acids. CDR3: CATTPRGSQETQYF.